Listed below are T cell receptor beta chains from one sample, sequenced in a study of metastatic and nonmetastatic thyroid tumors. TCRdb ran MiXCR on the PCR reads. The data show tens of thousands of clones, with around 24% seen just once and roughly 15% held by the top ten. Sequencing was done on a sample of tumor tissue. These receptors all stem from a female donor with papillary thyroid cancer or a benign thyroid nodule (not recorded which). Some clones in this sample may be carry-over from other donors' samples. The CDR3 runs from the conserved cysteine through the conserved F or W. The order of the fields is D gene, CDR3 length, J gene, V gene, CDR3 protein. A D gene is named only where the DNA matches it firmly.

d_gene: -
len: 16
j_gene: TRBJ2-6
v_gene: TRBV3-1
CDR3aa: CASSQVPRSGANVLTF

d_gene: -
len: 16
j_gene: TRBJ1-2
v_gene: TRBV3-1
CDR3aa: CASSQGLTEANYGYTF

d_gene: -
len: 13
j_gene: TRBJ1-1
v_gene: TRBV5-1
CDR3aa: CASNGEGNTEAFF

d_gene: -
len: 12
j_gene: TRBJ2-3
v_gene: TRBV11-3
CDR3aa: CARALSGLTQYF

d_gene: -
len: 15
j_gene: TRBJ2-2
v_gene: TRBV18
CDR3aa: CASSARRPETGELFF

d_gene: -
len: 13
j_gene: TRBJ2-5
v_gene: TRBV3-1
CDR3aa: CASGTPFQETQYF

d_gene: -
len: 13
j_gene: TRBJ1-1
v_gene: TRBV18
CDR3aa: CASSPLSNTEAFF

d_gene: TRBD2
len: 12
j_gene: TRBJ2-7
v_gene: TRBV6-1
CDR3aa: CASRTSNYEQYF

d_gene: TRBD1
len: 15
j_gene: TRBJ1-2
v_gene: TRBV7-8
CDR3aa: CASSLAPRQGGGYTF

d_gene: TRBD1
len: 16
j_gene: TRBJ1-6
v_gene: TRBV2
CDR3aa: CASNPGQGKNNSPLHF

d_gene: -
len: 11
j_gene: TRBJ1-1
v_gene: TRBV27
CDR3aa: CASMTRMGAFF

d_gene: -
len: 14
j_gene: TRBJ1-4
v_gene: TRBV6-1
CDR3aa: CASSVRGGNEKLFF

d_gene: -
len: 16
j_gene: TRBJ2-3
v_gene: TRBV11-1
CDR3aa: CASSLRAVGSTDTQYF

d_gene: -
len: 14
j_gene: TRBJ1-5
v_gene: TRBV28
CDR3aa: CASSPDSYNQPQHF

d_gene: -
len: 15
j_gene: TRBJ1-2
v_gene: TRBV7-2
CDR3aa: CASSRLAGRGYGYTF

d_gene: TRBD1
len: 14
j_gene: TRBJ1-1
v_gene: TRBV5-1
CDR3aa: CASSYRTGDTEAFF

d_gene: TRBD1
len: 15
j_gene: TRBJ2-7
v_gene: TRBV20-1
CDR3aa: CSARGHRDRVYEQYF

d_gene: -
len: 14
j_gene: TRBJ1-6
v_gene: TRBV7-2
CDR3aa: CASSLRGGDSPLHF

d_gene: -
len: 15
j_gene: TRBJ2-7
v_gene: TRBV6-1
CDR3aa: CASSEETGSSYEQYF

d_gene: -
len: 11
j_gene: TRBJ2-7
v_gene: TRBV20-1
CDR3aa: CSATGAYEQYF

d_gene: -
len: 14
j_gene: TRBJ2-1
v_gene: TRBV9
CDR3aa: CASSVVGGPDEQFF

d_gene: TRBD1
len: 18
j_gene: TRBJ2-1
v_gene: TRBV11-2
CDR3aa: CASILFLANRGSYNEQFF

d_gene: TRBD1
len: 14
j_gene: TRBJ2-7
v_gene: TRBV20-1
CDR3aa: CSGTALGQPYEQYF

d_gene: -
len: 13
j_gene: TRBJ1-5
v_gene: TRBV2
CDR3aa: CASSVLEGQPQHF